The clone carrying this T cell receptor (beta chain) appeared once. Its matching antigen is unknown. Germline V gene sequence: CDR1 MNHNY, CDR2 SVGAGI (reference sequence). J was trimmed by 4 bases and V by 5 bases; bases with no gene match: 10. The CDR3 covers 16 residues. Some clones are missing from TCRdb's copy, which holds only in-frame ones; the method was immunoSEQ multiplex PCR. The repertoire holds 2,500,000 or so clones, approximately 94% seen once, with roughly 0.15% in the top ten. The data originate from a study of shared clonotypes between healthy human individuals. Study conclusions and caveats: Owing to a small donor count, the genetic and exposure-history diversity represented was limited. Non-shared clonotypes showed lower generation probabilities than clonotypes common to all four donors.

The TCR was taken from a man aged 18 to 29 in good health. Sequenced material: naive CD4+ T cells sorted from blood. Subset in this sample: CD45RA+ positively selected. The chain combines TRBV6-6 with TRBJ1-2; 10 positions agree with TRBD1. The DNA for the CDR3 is TGTGCCAGCAGTCCGAGGACAGGGGGAACAGTCTATGGCTACACCTTC. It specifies CASSPRTGGTVYGYTF.